This entry features one TCR beta chain sequence. This sample was included in a study of early T cells in non-severe SARS-CoV-2 infection. One entry per CDR3 protein, called by TCRdb with MiXCR from the 5' RACE reads. The sample lists more than 60,000 distinct CDR3 sequences, 9.5% occurring once. The sample taken for sequencing was whole blood. This clonotype was sampled from an adult who was a healthcare worker with PCR-confirmed SARS-CoV-2 infection or an uninfected control (not recorded which).

In DNA, the CDR3 is TGCAGTGCGGGCCGGGGAAACTACTACGAGCAGTACTTC. This encodes CSAGRGNYYEQYF. The chain combines TRBV20-1 with TRBJ2-7; D perhaps matches TRBD2 (5 bases). From germline, CDR1 is DFQATT and CDR2 SNEGSKA (reference sequence). The length of the CDR3 is 13 residues. The V gene lost 6 bases and the J gene lost 3 bases, with 15 bases spanning the gap.